A single TCR beta chain is shown here with its context. Seattle patient enrollment occurred during active infection, with longitudinal follow-up thereafter. This specimen comes from a study of blood T cell repertoires in COVID-19. Study at large: There were acute and convalescent COVID-19 samples, and they came from the United States, Italy and Spain.

In the authors' workflow: Counts of nucleated cells, estimated from reference gene primer amplification, were obtained. The assay was immunoSEQ multiplex PCR, and TCRdb's table has in-frame clones only and misses some. The V and J calls and clone size were taken over from that table, and D and trimming were inferred from the DNA. The data contain around 440,000 clones, roughly 88% of them singletons. V lost 5 bases, J lost 6 bases, and 14 bases stayed unmatched. Germline V lookup: CDR1 LNHDA, CDR2 SQIVND (reference sequence). The CDR3 has 17 residues. The specimen sequenced was peripheral blood. The clonotype was recovered from a woman aged 45-59 years with COVID-19, enrolled during active disease. The genes are TRBV19 and TRBJ2-2, with 8 bases lining up with TRBD1. The CDR3, as DNA: TGTGCCAGTAGTTCTATACCGGGACAGGCGAATTCCGGGGAGCTGTTTTTT. It is translated as CASSSIPGQANSGELFF.